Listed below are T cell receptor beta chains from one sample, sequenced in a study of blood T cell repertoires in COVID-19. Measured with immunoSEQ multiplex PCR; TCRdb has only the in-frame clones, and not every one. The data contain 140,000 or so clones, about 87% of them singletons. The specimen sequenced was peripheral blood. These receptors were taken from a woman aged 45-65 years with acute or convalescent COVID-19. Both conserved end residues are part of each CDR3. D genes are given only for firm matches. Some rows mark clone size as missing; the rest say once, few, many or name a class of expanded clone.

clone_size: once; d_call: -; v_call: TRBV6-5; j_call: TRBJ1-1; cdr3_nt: TGTGCCAGCAGTTACTTGTTCCAGGGTATGAACACTGAAGCTTTCTTT; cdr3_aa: CASSYLFQGMNTEAFF
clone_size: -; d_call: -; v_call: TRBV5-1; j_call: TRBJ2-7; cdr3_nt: TGCGCCAGCAGCGACCCCCCCCGGGGCGAGCAGTACTTC; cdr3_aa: CASSDPPRGEQYF
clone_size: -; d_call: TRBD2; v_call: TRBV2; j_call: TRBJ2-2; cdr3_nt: TGTGCCAGCAGTACTAGCGGAGCGAACACCGGGGAGCTGTTTTTT; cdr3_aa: CASSTSGANTGELFF
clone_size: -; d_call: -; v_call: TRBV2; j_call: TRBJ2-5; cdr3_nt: TGTGCCAGCAGTAAAGGGCCTCTCCAGCGGGAGACCCAGTACTTC; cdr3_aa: CASSKGPLQRETQYF
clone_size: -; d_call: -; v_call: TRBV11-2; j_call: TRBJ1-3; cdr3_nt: TGTGCCAGCGCCTTGGGCTCCTCTGGAAACACCATATATTTT; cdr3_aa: CASALGSSGNTIYF
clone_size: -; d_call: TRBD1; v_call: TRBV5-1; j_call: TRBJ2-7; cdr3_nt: TGCGCCAGCAAAAGCTCCACTCAGGGGGTCCAGGACGAGCAGTACTTC; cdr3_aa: CASKSSTQGVQDEQYF
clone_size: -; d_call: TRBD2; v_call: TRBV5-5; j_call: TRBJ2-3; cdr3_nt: TGTGCCAGCAGCTTGAGGGAGGGGTCTAGCACAGATACGCAGTATTTT; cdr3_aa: CASSLREGSSTDTQYF
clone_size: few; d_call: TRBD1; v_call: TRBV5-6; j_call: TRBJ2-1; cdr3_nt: TGTGCCAGCAGCCCATCACCGGGACAGGGATTAGGTGAGCAGTTCTTC; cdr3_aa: CASSPSPGQGLGEQFF
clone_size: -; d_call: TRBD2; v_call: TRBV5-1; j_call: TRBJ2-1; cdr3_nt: TGCGCCAGCAGCTTGTCTCCGGGGCTAGCGGGAAGGAATGAGCAGTTCTTC; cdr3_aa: CASSLSPGLAGRNEQFF
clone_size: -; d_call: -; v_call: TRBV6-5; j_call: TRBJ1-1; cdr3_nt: TGTGCCAGCATTAGCAGCGTATCCATGAACACTGAAGCTTTCTTT; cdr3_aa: CASISSVSMNTEAFF
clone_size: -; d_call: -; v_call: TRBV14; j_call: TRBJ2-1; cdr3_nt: TGTGCCAGCAGCCAAGCTAGAAGCAGCTCCTACAATGAGCAGTTCTTC; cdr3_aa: CASSQARSSSYNEQFF
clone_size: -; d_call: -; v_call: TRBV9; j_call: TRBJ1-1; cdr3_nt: TGTGCCAGCAGCTCTCATTCCCGGGGTACTGAAGCTTTCTTT; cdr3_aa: CASSSHSRGTEAFF
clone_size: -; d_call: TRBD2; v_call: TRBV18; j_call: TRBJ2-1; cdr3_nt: TGTGCCACCCGCGCGGGGGGGTATGAGCAGTTCTTC; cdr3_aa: CATRAGGYEQFF
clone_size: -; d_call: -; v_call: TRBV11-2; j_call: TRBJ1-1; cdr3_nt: TGTGCCAGCAGCTTGTGGGGGGGCGCAGCAAGGTCTGAAGCTTTCTTT; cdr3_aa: CASSLWGGAARSEAFF
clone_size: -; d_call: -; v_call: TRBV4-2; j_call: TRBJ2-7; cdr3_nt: TGTGCCAGCAGCCAAGATTGGGGAGCCGAGCAGTACTTC; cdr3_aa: CASSQDWGAEQYF
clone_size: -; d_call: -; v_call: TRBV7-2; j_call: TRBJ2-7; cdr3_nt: TGTGCCAGCAGCTTCTCCCGCGGGGCCCGAAGCTCCTACGAGCAGTACTTC; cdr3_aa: CASSFSRGARSSYEQYF
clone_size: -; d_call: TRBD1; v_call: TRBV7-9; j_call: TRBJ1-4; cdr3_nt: TGTGCCAGCAGCTTTACCGGGACAGCCGAAAAACTGTTTTTT; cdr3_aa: CASSFTGTAEKLFF
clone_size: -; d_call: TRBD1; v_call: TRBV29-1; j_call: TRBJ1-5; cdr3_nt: TGCAGCGTGAAGGGACAGGGCAATCAGCCCCAGCATTTT; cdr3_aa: CSVKGQGNQPQHF
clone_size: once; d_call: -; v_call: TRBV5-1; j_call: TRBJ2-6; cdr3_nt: TGCGCCAGCAGCTTTATAGAGTCTGGGGCCAACGTCCTGACTTTC; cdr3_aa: CASSFIESGANVLTF
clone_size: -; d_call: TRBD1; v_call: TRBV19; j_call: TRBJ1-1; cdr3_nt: TGTGCCAGTGCCTTGGACAGGGGGCTGAACACTGAAGCTTTCTTT; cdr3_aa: CASALDRGLNTEAFF
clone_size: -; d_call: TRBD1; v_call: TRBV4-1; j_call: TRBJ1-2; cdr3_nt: TGCGCCAGCAGCCAAGTCAGGACAGGGACGAGGGGCTACACCTTC; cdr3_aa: CASSQVRTGTRGYTF
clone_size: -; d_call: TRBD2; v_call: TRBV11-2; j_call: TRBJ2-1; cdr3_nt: TGTGCCAGCAGCCTTCTACTAGCGGGGGGCCGATACAATGAGCAGTTCTTC; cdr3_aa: CASSLLLAGGRYNEQFF
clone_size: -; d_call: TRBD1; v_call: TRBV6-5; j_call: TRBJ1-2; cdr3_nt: TGTGCCAGCAGGGGAGCCGGGACAGCCTATGGCTACACCTTC; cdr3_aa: CASRGAGTAYGYTF
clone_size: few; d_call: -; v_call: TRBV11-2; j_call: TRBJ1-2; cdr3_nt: TGTGCCAGCAGCTTAGATGGGGCTTATGGCTACACCTTC; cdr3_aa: CASSLDGAYGYTF
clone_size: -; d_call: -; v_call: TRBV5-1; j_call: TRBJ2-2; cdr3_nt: TGCGCCAGCAGCTTTCCCCCAGGGGATAGGGGGTTCACCGGGGAGCTGTTTTTT; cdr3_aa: CASSFPPGDRGFTGELFF
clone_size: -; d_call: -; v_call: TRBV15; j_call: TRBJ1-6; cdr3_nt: TGTGCCACCAGTACCAGACAGGCTAATTCACCCCTCCACTTT; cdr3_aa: CATSTRQANSPLHF
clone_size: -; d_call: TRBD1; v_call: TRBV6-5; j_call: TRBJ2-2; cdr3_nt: TGTGCCAGCAGTCGGGACAGGCCCATCGGGGAGCTGTTTTTT; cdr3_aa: CASSRDRPIGELFF
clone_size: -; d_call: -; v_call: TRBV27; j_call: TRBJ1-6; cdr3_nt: TGTGCCAGCAGTCTCGCCGGCGGTTCACCCCTCCACTTT; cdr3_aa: CASSLAGGSPLHF
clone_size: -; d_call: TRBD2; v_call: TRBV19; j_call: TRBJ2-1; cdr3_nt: TGTGCCAGTAGTATAGGGGGGGGTCTATTCACCCACAATGAGCAGTTCTTC; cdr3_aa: CASSIGGGLFTHNEQFF
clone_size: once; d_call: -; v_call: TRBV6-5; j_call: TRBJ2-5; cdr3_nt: TGTGCCAGCTCGACAGAACAAGAGACCCAGTACTTC; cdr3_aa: CASSTEQETQYF
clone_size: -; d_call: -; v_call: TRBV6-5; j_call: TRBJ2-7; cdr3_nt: TGTGCCAGCAGCGCGGAAAGGCTAGCTTACGAGCAGTACTTC; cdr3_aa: CASSAERLAYEQYF
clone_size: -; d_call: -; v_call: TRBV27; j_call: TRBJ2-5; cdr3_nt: TGTGCCAGCAGTCGCCGGGGGCAAGAGACCCAGTACTTC; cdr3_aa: CASSRRGQETQYF
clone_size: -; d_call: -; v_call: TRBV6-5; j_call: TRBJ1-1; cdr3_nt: TGTGCCAGCAGTTACGGGGGGGGGACTGACACTGAAGCTTTCTTT; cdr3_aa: CASSYGGGTDTEAFF
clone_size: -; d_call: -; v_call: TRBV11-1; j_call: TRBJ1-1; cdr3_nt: TGTGCCAGCAGCATGGGGGGGCTGACTGAAGCTTTCTTT; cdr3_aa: CASSMGGLTEAFF